The 10 T cell receptor beta chains presented below share a single source sample, sequenced in a study of neurological immune-mediated disorders. MiXCR, run by TCRdb on the 5' RACE reads, gives a single entry per CDR3 protein. This sample has some 48,000 distinct CDR3 sequences; over 4.5% occur once, and the top ten carry roughly 1.4%. The sample consisted of CD4+ T cells from blood. These receptors were collected from a woman between 18 and 29 years old with multiple sclerosis.

This clonotype was counted ten times or more. V is TRBV28 and J is TRBJ2-2; D is undetermined. The germline V and J ends were trimmed by 11 bases and 0 bases, with 10 bases remaining between them. CDR1 is MDHEN and CDR2 is SYDVKM in the germline V gene. This CDR3 is built from 13 residues. Here the CDR3 DNA reads TGTGCCTCAATGCAGCCGAACACCGGGGAGCTGTTTTTT. It translates to CASMQPNTGELFF.

This clonotype has a count of ten or more. This rearrangement joins TRBV20-1 to TRBJ1-5; weak D call: TRBD1 (6 bases). The CDR3 has 18 residues. The germline gives CDR1 DFQATT, CDR2 SNEGSKA (reference sequence). V lost 1 base to trimming and J lost 6 bases, with 25 bases between them. The CDR3 region is CSARGPKRGVEGSQPQHF. In nucleotides, the CDR3 is TGCAGTGCTAGAGGCCCTAAAAGGGGGGTCGAGGGTAGTCAGCCCCAGCATTTT.

This clonotype was detected many times. This chain joins TRBV20-1 and TRBJ1-1; tentative D call: TRBD1 (6 bases). The CDR3 is 13 residues long. Trimming took off 5 bases at V and 5 bases at J, with 15 bases between the two ends. Looked up from germline, CDR1 is DFQATT and CDR2 is SNEGSKA (reference sequence). The DNA of the CDR3 is TGCAGTGCTGGTACGGGGGCTGGGACTGAAGCTTTCTTT. This translates into CSAGTGAGTEAFF.

This clonotype has ten or more counts. The genes are TRBV4-2 and TRBJ2-7; 9 bases match TRBD2. Losses at the gene ends were 0 bases for V and 7 bases for J; bases not matched to a gene: 13. This CDR3 comprises 17 residues. CDR1 and CDR2 (germline): LGHNA, YNFKEQ. The CDR3 DNA reads as TGTGCCAGCAGCCAAGACAGGAGCGGGGGGTCCTCTCGGGAGCAGTACTTC. Amino acid sequence: CASSQDRSGGSSREQYF.

This clonotype was seen a handful of times. The CDR3 reads CASSPPSQRQETQYF. DNA for the CDR3: TGTGCCAGCTCACCACCATCACAAAGACAAGAGACCCAGTACTTC. The genes are TRBV18 and TRBJ2-5; unclear D gene. This CDR3 spans 15 amino acids. The germline gives CDR1 KGHSH, CDR2 LQKENI. V gave up 0 bases and J gave up 2 bases, with 10 bases separating them.

This clonotype showed up many times. The genes are TRBV5-1 and TRBJ2-2; a possible D gene is TRBD1 (6 bases). V was trimmed by 1 base and J by 3 bases, leaving 16 bases between them. The CDR3 is made up of 17 amino acids. Per germline, CDR1 SGHRS and CDR2 YFSETQ. CDR3 region: CASSLPLTGLDTGELFF. CDR3 in DNA: TGCGCCAGCAGCTTGCCCCTGACAGGTTTGGACACCGGGGAGCTGTTTTTT.

Here the CDR3 reads CASSLVGGDDEQFF. Here the CDR3 DNA reads TGTGCCAGCAGCTTAGTTGGGGGAGACGATGAGCAGTTCTTC. V is TRBV7-2 and J is TRBJ2-1; D may be TRBD1 or TRBD2 (5 bases each). The ends were cut back, 1 base at V and 8 bases at J, with 12 bases in the middle. Germline V gene data show CDR1 as SGHTA and CDR2 as FQGNSA. The CDR3 length is 14 residues. The full variable domain, in which reference TRBV7-2 and TRBJ2-1 provide the parts outside the CDR3, is GAGVSQSPSNKVTEKGKDVELRCDPISGHTALYWYRQSLGQGLEFLIYFQGNSAPDKSGLPSDRFSAERTGGSVSTLTIQRTQQEDSAVYLCASSLVGGDDEQFFGPGTRLTVL.

The sample holds many counts of this clonotype. CDR3: CASSSPRGGSYNEQFF. The CDR3 DNA sequence: TGTGCCAGCAGCTCACCGAGGGGGGGTTCCTACAATGAGCAGTTCTTC. The chain joins TRBV9 to TRBJ2-1; D may be TRBD2 (7 bases). This CDR3 region has 16 residues. The ends were cut back, 4 bases at V and 1 base at J, with 15 bases in the middle. Looked up from germline, CDR1 is SGDLS and CDR2 is YYNGEE.

The rearrangement joins TRBV6-1 to TRBJ2-5; weak D call: TRBD1 (5 bases). V was trimmed by 7 bases and J by 2 bases, leaving 17 bases between them. The CDR3 covers 15 residues. In germline, CDR1 is MNHNS, CDR2 SASEGT. The CDR3 sequence: CASTPQDRRQETQYF. The CDR3 region has the DNA TGTGCCAGCACCCCACAGGACCGGCGGCAAGAGACCCAGTACTTC.

This clonotype was detected many times. This rearrangement joins TRBV20-1 to TRBJ1-3; perhaps TRBD1 as D (6 bases). Trimming took 2 bases from V and 0 from J, leaving 8 bases between them. Per the germline V gene, CDR1 is DFQATT and CDR2 is SNEGSKA (reference sequence). This CDR3 region has 14 residues. The CDR3 here is CSARWTVSGNTIYF. Here the CDR3 DNA reads TGCAGTGCTAGATGGACAGTCTCTGGAAACACCATATATTTT.